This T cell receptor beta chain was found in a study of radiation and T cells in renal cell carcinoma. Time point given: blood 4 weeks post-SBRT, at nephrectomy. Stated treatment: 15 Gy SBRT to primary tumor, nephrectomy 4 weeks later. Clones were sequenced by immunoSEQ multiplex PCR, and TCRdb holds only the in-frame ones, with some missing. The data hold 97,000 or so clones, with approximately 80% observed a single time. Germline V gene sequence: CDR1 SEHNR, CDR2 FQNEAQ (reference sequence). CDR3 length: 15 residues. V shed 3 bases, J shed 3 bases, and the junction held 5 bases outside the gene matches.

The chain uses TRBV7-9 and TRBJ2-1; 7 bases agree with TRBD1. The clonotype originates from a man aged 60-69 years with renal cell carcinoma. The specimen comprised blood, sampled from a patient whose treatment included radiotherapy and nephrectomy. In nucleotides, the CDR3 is TGTGCCAGCAGCTTCCAAACAGGGGTCTACAATGAGCAGTTCTTC. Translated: CASSFQTGVYNEQFF.